Presented here are 15 T cell receptor beta chains from one specimen sequenced in a study of cytomegalovirus exposure and HLA in healthy donors. It was with 60 Vbeta and 13 Jbeta primers that the PCR ran. Generated by immunoSEQ multiplex PCR, the TCRdb table keeps only in-frame clones and is missing some. Here the sample spans 69,000 or so clones, 74% being singletons. Material for sequencing was PBMCs. The source of these receptors is an older woman in good health and CMV-seropositive.

This clone was seen just once. The CDR3 sequence is CASSPQAGGTDTQYF. The CDR3 coding sequence is TGTGCCAGCAGTCCCCAAGCAGGGGGCACAGATACGCAGTATTTT. The chain combines TRBV6-6 with TRBJ2-3, with D tentatively TRBD1 (6 bases). Trimming took off 5 bases at V and 1 base at J, with 13 bases between the two ends. The germline V gene has CDR1 MNHNY and CDR2 SVGAGI (reference sequence). The CDR3 spans 15 residues.

The rearrangement uses TRBV15 and TRBJ1-5; tentatively, D is TRBD1 (6 bases). Germline V lookup: CDR1 LNHNV, CDR2 YYDKDF (reference sequence). The CDR3 covers 12 residues. Trimming removed 7 bases from V and 2 bases from J, with 6 bases in between. The CDR3 loop is CATTGGNQPQHF. The CDR3 region has the DNA TGTGCCACCACAGGGGGCAATCAGCCCCAGCATTTT.

The chain uses TRBV10-3 and TRBJ1-5; a possible D gene is TRBD1 (5 bases). The germline CDR1 and CDR2 sequences are ENHRY and SYGVKD. The CDR3 is 14 amino acids. The germline V and J ends were trimmed by 7 bases and 5 bases, with 15 bases remaining between them. CDR3 amino acids: CAINMGRSHQPQHF. CDR3 in DNA: TGTGCCATCAACATGGGGCGTTCCCATCAGCCCCAGCATTTT.

V gene TRBV5-1 combines with J gene TRBJ2-1; TRBD2 agrees at 9 bases. The germline V gene has CDR1 SGHRS and CDR2 YFSETQ. V shed 0 bases and J 6 bases; nucleotides not matched to a gene: 7. The CDR3 has 16 residues. In DNA, the CDR3 is TGCGCCAGCAGCTTGGGGCCGGCGGGGGGGCGCAATGAGCAGTTCTTC. Its protein is CASSLGPAGGRNEQFF.

J is TRBJ2-5 and V is TRBV18, with 10 bases fitting TRBD1. Trimming removed 4 bases from V and 2 bases from J; junction bases left unmatched: 4. Germline V gene lookup returns CDR1 KGHSH and CDR2 LQKENI. This CDR3 has 15 amino acids. The CDR3 loop reads CASSRGTGAQETQYF. The CDR3 DNA sequence: TGTGCCAGCTCACGGGGGACAGGGGCTCAAGAGACCCAGTACTTC.

The chain uses TRBV6-1 and TRBJ1-2; 12 bases are shared with TRBD1. V lost 6 bases and J lost 8; bases outside the gene matches: 10. The CDR3 totals 15 residues. Germline V gene lookup returns CDR1 MNHNS and CDR2 SASEGT. CDR3 amino acids: CASRDGTGGGWGYTF. In DNA form, the CDR3 reads TGTGCCAGCAGGGATGGGACAGGGGGCGGTTGGGGCTACACCTTC.

The chain has TRBV13 and TRBJ2-3; D is ambiguous. Germline-derived CDR1 and CDR2 are PRHDT and FYEKMQ (reference sequence). CDR3 size: 13 residues. Trimming shortened V by 2 bases and J by 4 bases, and 7 bases separated the two germline ends. In DNA, the CDR3 is TGTGCCAGCAGCTTAATGGCGGCAGATACGCAGTATTTT. Translated, it gives CASSLMAADTQYF.

This clone has a handful of counts. Within the sample, other DNA sequences also encode this same CDR3. V is TRBV5-1 and J is TRBJ2-1; a weak D match, TRBD2 (6 bases). The CDR3 loop spans 15 amino acids. Trimming took 0 bases from V and 1 from J, leaving 8 bases between them. The V gene's germline CDR1 is SGHRS and CDR2 YFSETQ. The CDR3, as DNA: TGCGCCAGCAGCTTGGACGGGAGTTCCTACAATGAGCAGTTCTTC. It codes for CASSLDGSSYNEQFF.

The sample holds one count of this clone. J is TRBJ1-3 and V is TRBV19, with no clear D. Looked up from germline, CDR1 is LNHDA and CDR2 is SQIVND (reference sequence). V lost 3 bases and J lost 0, with 9 bases in between. The CDR3 is 15 residues long. CDR3 amino acids: CASSIRGFSGNTIYF. DNA for the CDR3: TGTGCCAGTAGTATCCGGGGATTCTCTGGAAACACCATATATTTT.

This chain joins TRBV27 and TRBJ1-6; D gene unclear. There are 12 residues in the CDR3. Germline loops: CDR1 MNHEY, CDR2 SMNVEV (reference sequence). Trimming took 6 bases from V and 6 from J, leaving 6 bases between them. CDR3: CASSPLNSPLHF. CDR3 coding DNA: TGTGCCAGCAGCCCCCTTAATTCACCCCTCCACTTT.

V and J are TRBV5-6 and TRBJ1-5, with 7 nucleotides matching TRBD1. Germline V gene data show CDR1 as SGHDT and CDR2 as YYEEEE. CDR3 size: 15 residues. Unmatched junction bases numbered 4, after V lost 4 bases and J lost 0 bases. The CDR3 DNA follows: TGTGCCAGCAGCACCGGGACAGTTAGCAATCAGCCCCAGCATTTT. Translating it yields CASSTGTVSNQPQHF.

This clone was detected a few times. With a far larger clone one base away, a read error is the likely cause. At the DNA level, this CDR3 is encoded by other sequences in the same sample as well. This sequence joins TRBV29-1 and TRBJ1-5; TRBD1 might be the D (6 bases). Trimming took off 3 bases at V and 5 bases at J, with 11 bases between the two ends. The CDR3 totals 13 residues. CDR1 and CDR2 from the germline V gene are SQVTM and ANQGSEA. CDR3 residues: CSVDGGWYQPQHF. The CDR3 nucleotides are TGCAGCGTTGATGGGGGCTGGTATCAGCCCCAGCATTTT.

The chain is built from TRBV2 and TRBJ1-1, with a tentative D call TRBD1 (6 bases). Between the trimmed V and J ends, which lost 5 bases and 4 bases, there was a span of 11 bases. The CDR3 contains 13 residues. Germline CDR1 SNHLY, CDR2 FYNNEI. CDR3 loop: CASSTGWSTEAFF. CDR3 nucleotides: TGTGCCAGCAGTACAGGGTGGAGCACTGAAGCTTTCTTT.

The chain is built from TRBV10-3 and TRBJ1-1; possible D gene TRBD1, 6 bases. V was shortened by 0 bases and J by 5 bases, with 10 bases between the two germline ends. This CDR3 has 14 amino acids. From germline, CDR1 is ENHRY and CDR2 SYGVKD. The CDR3 coding sequence is TGTGCCATCAGTGAGTCCGGGACACCGACTGAAGCTTTCTTT. Translation gives CAISESGTPTEAFF.

The V and J genes are TRBV7-8 and TRBJ1-3; D remains ambiguous. Germline CDR1 is SGHVS and CDR2 is FQNEAQ. The CDR3 has 16 residues. With 6 bases removed from V and 4 bases from J, the gap between germline ends came to 19 bases. The chain's CDR3 is CASRGGRKSSGNTIYF. CDR3 nucleotides: TGTGCCAGCAGGGGAGGACGAAAATCTTCCGGAAACACCATATATTTT.